This T cell receptor beta chain stems from a study of beta chain features in type 1 diabetes. Points from the study as a whole: Type 1 diabetes patients had moderately but significantly shorter TCRB CDR3s in all four CD4+ subsets.

On this clone itself: Antigen: not known.

Expressed TCRB transcripts were sequenced because the entire RNA isolate underwent reverse transcription. The assay was immunoSEQ multiplex PCR, and TCRdb's table has in-frame clones only and misses some. The profile shows roughly 300,000 clones, approximately 14% of them singletons. Sequencing was carried out using naive CD4+ T cells from blood. The TCR originated in a young man with type 1 diabetes.

CDR3 DNA sequence: TGCGCCAGCAGCGTAAGACGGGGTGAGGGATTCACCGGGGAGCTGTTTTTT. Amino acids: CASSVRRGEGFTGELFF. The gene calls are TRBV5-1 and TRBJ2-2; maybe TRBD2 (5 bases). The CDR3 is 17 amino acids. In germline, CDR1 is SGHRS, CDR2 YFSETQ. Deletions cut 4 bases from V and 4 bases from J, with 20 bases between.